This T cell receptor (beta chain) was captured by sequencing in a study of T cells after yellow fever vaccination. TCRdb used MiXCR to reprocess the 5' RACE reads, holding one entry per CDR3 protein. The table has nearly 300,000 distinct CDR3 sequences, roughly 9% seen once; the top ten hold around 3.5%. CDR1 DFQATT and CDR2 SNEGSKA come from the germline V gene (reference sequence). Trimming cost V 6 bases and J 2 bases, with 8 bases left between them. The CDR3 spans 12 residues. This chain connects TRBV20-1 to TRBJ1-3; no clear D. The sequence was obtained from a man younger than 35 who received the YFV17D yellow fever vaccine. This specimen consisted of CD4+ T cells sorted from PBMCs, obtained 5 days after the yellow fever booster vaccination. CDR3 nucleotide sequence: TGCAGTGCCAGGACGGCTGGAAACACCATATATTTT. It encodes CSARTAGNTIYF.